This TCR beta chain is drawn from a study of cytomegalovirus exposure and HLA in healthy donors. Whole-study context: HLA-typed donors contributed around 88 million unique TCRs, which were held in an early data release.

Germline V gene lookup returns CDR1 MNHNS and CDR2 SASEGT. The CDR3 contains 15 residues. The V and J ends lost 2 bases and 13 bases, in that order; junction bases with no gene match: 11. The PCR made use of 60 Vbeta and 13 Jbeta primers. TCRdb's copy holds only in-frame clones and misses some; the assay was immunoSEQ multiplex PCR. Among about 130,000 clones listed, 17% were seen once. Material: PBMCs. The gene calls are TRBV6-1 and TRBJ2-1, with TRBD2 matching over 10 bases. The TCR originated in a female donor in good health and CMV-seropositive. CDR3 sequence reads: CASSEIGGAGGLQFF. DNA of the CDR3: TGTGCCAGCAGTGAAATTGGAGGAGCGGGGGGGCTCCAGTTCTTC.